This T cell receptor (beta chain) was found in a study of control samples from healthy donors and cancer patients. The assay was immunoSEQ multiplex PCR, and TCRdb's table has in-frame clones only and misses some. The sample data list roughly 190,000 clones. The CDR3 loop spans 15 amino acids. Germline CDR1 MNHEY, CDR2 SVGAGI. The trim removed 2 bases at V and 1 base at J, leaving 4 bases unmatched. This TCR was sampled from a woman aged 25 to 39 in good health. Material for sequencing was blood. The chain combines TRBV6-5 with TRBJ1-1; 7 bases match TRBD1. The CDR3, as DNA: TGTGCCAGCAGTTACCAAACAGGGGCGAACACTGAAGCTTTCTTT. It is translated as CASSYQTGANTEAFF.